Many counts were recorded for the clone carrying this T cell receptor beta chain. Antigen unknown. V was cut by 0 bases and J by 0 bases, with 6 bases left in between. The CDR3 length is 14 residues. Germline assignment: CDR1 SGDLS and CDR2 YYNGEE. Quantitative 5'-RACE with molecular barcodes was used to make the TCR beta libraries. Using its own MiXCR run on the 5' RACE reads, TCRdb lists one record per CDR3 protein. The sample has 250,000 to 400,000 distinct CDR3 sequences; 9.5% to 13% are singletons. The record originates from a study of CD8 T cells in ankylosing spondylitis. General study findings and limits: Characteristic of ankylosing spondylitis blood, it appeared, was a TCR beta motif comprising roughly 8 highly homologous variants. Disease-linked clones reportedly showed significant enrichment in matched ankylosing spondylitis synovial fluid. Reports of some motif variants in reactive arthritis synovial fluid and blood predate this one.

The sample consisted of blood, either unsorted or a sorted T cell fraction (not recorded which). The V gene is TRBV9, the J gene TRBJ2-5; D call uncertain. The clonotype comes from a female donor with ankylosing spondylitis or in good health (not recorded which). In nucleotides, the CDR3 is TGTGCCAGCAGCGTAGCTGCGTACCAAGAGACCCAGTACTTC. Translating gives CASSVAAYQETQYF.